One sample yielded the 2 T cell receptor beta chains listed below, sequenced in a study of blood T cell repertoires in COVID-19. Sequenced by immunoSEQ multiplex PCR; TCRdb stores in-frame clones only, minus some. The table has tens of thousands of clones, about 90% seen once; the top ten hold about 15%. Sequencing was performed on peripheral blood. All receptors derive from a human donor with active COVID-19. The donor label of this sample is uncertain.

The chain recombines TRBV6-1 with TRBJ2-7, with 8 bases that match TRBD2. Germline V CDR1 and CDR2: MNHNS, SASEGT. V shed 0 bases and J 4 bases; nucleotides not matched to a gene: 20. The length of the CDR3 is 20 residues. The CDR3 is CASSEAPYGSGGAALYEQYF. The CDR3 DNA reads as TGTGCCAGCAGTGAAGCGCCCTATGGGTCCGGGGGGGCAGCCTTATACGAGCAGTACTTC.

The CDR3 DNA follows: TGCGCCAGCAGCTGGACAGGGGGCGGTGAGACCCAGTACTTC. This translates into CASSWTGGGETQYF. V and J are TRBV5-1 and TRBJ2-5, with 11 bases that match TRBD1. Germline V gene data show CDR1 as SGHRS and CDR2 as YFSETQ. The CDR3 runs to 14 residues. V trimming: 3 bases; J trimming: 5 bases; junction bases outside the gene matches: 3.